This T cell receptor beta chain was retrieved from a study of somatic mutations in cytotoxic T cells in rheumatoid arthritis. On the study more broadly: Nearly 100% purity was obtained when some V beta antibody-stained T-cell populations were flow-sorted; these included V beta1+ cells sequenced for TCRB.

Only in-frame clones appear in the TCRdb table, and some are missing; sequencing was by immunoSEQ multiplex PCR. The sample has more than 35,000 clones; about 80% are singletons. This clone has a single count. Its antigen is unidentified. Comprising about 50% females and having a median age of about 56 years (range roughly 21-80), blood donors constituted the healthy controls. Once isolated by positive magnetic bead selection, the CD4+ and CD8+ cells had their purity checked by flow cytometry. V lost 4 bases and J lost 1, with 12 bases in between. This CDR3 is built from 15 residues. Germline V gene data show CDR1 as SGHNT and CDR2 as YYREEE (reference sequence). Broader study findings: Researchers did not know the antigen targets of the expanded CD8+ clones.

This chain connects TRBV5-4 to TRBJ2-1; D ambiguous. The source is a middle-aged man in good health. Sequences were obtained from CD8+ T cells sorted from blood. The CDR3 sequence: CASSMAVFSYNEQFF. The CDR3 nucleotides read TGTGCCAGCAGCATGGCGGTGTTTTCCTACAATGAGCAGTTCTTC.